One sample yielded the 21 T cell receptor beta chains listed below, sequenced in a study of T cells in Graves' hyperthyroidism and ophthalmopathy (dated by TCRdb to the late 2010s). To prepare the library, multiplex PCR was applied. This sample was sequenced with an Illumina HiSeq 2000. The TCR beta CDR3 regions were amplified from the RNA transcripts. A first-round RT-PCR of the TCR CDR3 used the HTBI primer set with the Qiagen OneStep RT-PCR kit. Using fastp at Q25 and MiXCR, TCRdb reprocessed the public reads and kept productive beta chains. Identical CDR3 proteins give one entry, which carries the most common genes and DNA. A total of 300,000 to 350,000 distinct CDR3 sequences appear in this sample, 20% to 25% of them only once. About 50% of the sample lies in the top ten. Input material: blood. These receptors were taken from a woman between 50 and 59 years old with Graves' hyperthyroidism.

This clonotype was counted many times. The gene calls are TRBV6-6 and TRBJ2-1; 10 bases line up with TRBD1. The CDR3 length is 20 residues. The V and J ends lost 2 bases and 1 base, in that order; junction bases with no gene match: 14. In germline, CDR1 is MNHNY, CDR2 SVGAGI (reference sequence). This CDR3 is CASSYRDRGLAGLSYNEQFF. In nucleotides, the CDR3 is TGTGCCAGCAGTTACCGGGACAGGGGTTTAGCGGGACTATCCTACAATGAGCAGTTCTTC.

This clonotype occurred many times. V usage is TRBV20-1 and J usage is TRBJ1-6; 9 bases map to TRBD1. The CDR3 contains 18 residues. The germline gives CDR1 DFQATT, CDR2 SNEGSKA (reference sequence). V dropped 2 bases and J dropped 0; count of bases not matched to a gene: 8. This chain's CDR3 is CSARSGTGYASYNSPLHF. The DNA for the CDR3 is TGCAGTGCTAGAAGTGGGACAGGGTATGCCTCCTATAATTCACCCCTCCACTTT.

The count of this clonotype is one. The chain uses TRBV2 and TRBJ1-2; unclear D gene. This CDR3 contains 12 residues. V was cut by 6 bases and J by 6 bases, with 11 bases left in between. The germline gives CDR1 SNHLY, CDR2 FYNNEI. CDR3 nucleotide sequence: TGTGCCAGCAGCCAGGAAGGAAATGGCTACACCTTC. Amino acid sequence: CASSQEGNGYTF. The full variable domain, its missing parts supplied by reference TRBV2 and TRBJ1-2, is EPEVTQTPSHQVTQMGQEVILRCVPISNHLYFYWYRQILGQKVEFLVSFYNNEISEKSEIFDDQFSVERPDGSNFTLKIRSTKLEDSAMYFCASSQEGNGYTFGSGTRLTVV.

This clonotype came up many times. The rearrangement joins TRBV20-1 to TRBJ2-3; D call uncertain. The CDR3 spans 15 residues. Germline lookup yields CDR1 DFQATT and CDR2 SNEGSKA (reference sequence). Deletions cut 0 bases from V and 0 bases from J, with 10 bases between. CDR3 region: CSARDPGESTDTQYF. The CDR3 nucleotides are TGCAGTGCTAGAGATCCCGGAGAAAGCACAGATACGCAGTATTTT.

The V call is TRBV9, the J call TRBJ2-3, with 8 positions matching TRBD2. This CDR3 region has 16 residues. CDR1 is SGDLS, CDR2 YYNGEE, per germline. The trim removed 4 bases at V and 2 bases at J, leaving 9 bases unmatched. The CDR3 here is CASSHGGAGATDTQYF. Written as DNA, the CDR3 is TGTGCCAGCAGCCACGGGGGGGCGGGGGCCACAGATACGCAGTATTTT.

The gene calls are TRBV12-3 or TRBV12-4 and TRBJ2-3; D is possibly TRBD2 (6 bases). The CDR3 contains 15 residues. Trimming removed 6 bases at V and 1 base at J, with 14 bases between. The CDR3 sequence: CASSPTGGRTDTQYF. The CDR3 region has the DNA TGTGCCAGCAGCCCCACCGGGGGACGCACAGATACGCAGTATTTT.

This clonotype has a handful of counts. This chain joins TRBV20-1 and TRBJ2-5; the D call may be TRBD1 or TRBD2 (5 bases each). The CDR3 spans 15 residues. Deletions cut 1 base from V and 3 bases from J, with 15 bases between. Germline V gene lookup returns CDR1 DFQATT and CDR2 SNEGSKA (reference sequence). DNA of the CDR3: TGCAGTGCTAGAGGCACCGGGACGCGGGAAGAGACCCAGTACTTC. Translating gives CSARGTGTREETQYF.

This clonotype has at least ten counts. V usage is TRBV7-8 and J usage is TRBJ2-3, with TRBD2 matching over 8 bases. This CDR3 contains 14 residues. Germline-derived CDR1 and CDR2 are SGHVS and FQNEAQ. V shed 5 bases and J 1 base; nucleotides not matched to a gene: 2. The CDR3 loop reads CASSPLAGTDTQYF. The DNA for the CDR3 is TGTGCCAGCAGCCCACTAGCGGGCACAGATACGCAGTATTTT.

Ten or more counts support this clonotype. The chain joins TRBV11-3 to TRBJ2-7, with 10 positions matching TRBD2. The CDR3 has 16 amino acids. The germline V gene has CDR1 SGHNT and CDR2 YENEEA. The V gene end was trimmed by 5 bases and the J gene end by 0 bases; junction bases not matched to a gene: 7. This CDR3 reads CASSRQLAGNSYEQYF. The CDR3 coding sequence is TGTGCCAGCAGCCGCCAACTAGCGGGAAACTCCTACGAGCAGTACTTC.

This chain links TRBV7-9 with TRBJ2-5, with D hard to call. Germline V gene lookup returns CDR1 SEHNR and CDR2 FQNEAQ (reference sequence). This CDR3 contains 14 residues. V shed 3 bases and J shed 2 bases, with 10 bases lying between them. The CDR3 here is CASSLGSTQETQYF. CDR3 DNA: TGTGCCAGCAGCTTGGGCAGTACACAAGAGACCCAGTACTTC.

The table lists this clonotype with a count of one. The chain has TRBV19 and TRBJ1-1; possible D gene TRBD1, 6 bases. V was shortened by 0 bases and J by 6 bases, with 11 bases between the two germline ends. This CDR3 spans 14 amino acids. The V gene's germline CDR1 is LNHDA and CDR2 SQIVND (reference sequence). CDR3 sequence (DNA): TGTGCCAGTAGTATAGACAGGGGTCGGGCTGAAGCTTTCTTT. Amino acid sequence: CASSIDRGRAEAFF. Variable domain in full (rest from reference TRBV19 and TRBJ1-1): DGGITQSPKYLFRKEGQNVTLSCEQNLNHDAMYWYRQDPGQGLRLIYYSQIVNDFQKGDIAEGYSVSREKKESFPLTVTSAQKNPTAFYLCASSIDRGRAEAFFGQGTRLTVV.

At least ten counts were recorded for this clonotype. The chain carries TRBV2 and TRBJ1-6; no definite D call. This CDR3 contains 11 residues. From germline, CDR1 is SNHLY and CDR2 FYNNEI. Trimming pared 7 bases from V and 6 bases from J, leaving 4 bases between. CDR3 sequence reads: CASTGNSPLHF. As DNA, the CDR3 is TGTGCCAGCACCGGTAATTCACCCCTCCACTTT.

There are many counts of this clonotype. The chain employs TRBV12-3 or TRBV12-4 and TRBJ2-2, with a tentative D call TRBD2 (6 bases). This CDR3 is built from 15 residues. V was trimmed by 5 bases and J by 5 bases, leaving 15 bases between them. The CDR3 spells CASSPEGRSTGELFF. In DNA, the CDR3 is TGTGCCAGCAGTCCGGAGGGTCGCTCAACCGGGGAGCTGTTTTTT.

The CDR3 region has the DNA TGCAGCGTTGTCAAGGGGGACAATGAAAAACTGTTTTTT. This gives the protein CSVVKGDNEKLFF. The chain joins TRBV29-1 to TRBJ1-4, with D tentatively TRBD1 (6 bases). The CDR3 contains 13 residues. V lost 4 bases and J 5 bases, leaving 11 bases between the germline ends. CDR1 is SQVTM, CDR2 ANQGSEA, per germline.

The table lists this clonotype with many counts. V usage is TRBV28 and J usage is TRBJ2-7, with a weak D call TRBD1 (6 bases). Trimming removed 4 bases from V and 2 bases from J, with 21 bases in between. CDR3 length: 17 residues. Germline V gene sequence: CDR1 MDHEN, CDR2 SYDVKM. The CDR3 nucleotides are TGTGCCAGCAGTTGGCCCTCTTTTGGACAGCGGCCCTACGAGCAGTACTTC. Amino acid sequence: CASSWPSFGQRPYEQYF.

The table lists this clonotype with a few counts. The junction differs from germline at one of its ends, possibly a read error. V and J are TRBV29-1 and TRBJ2-5; TRBD2 agrees at 12 bases. CDR3 length equals 18 residues. The germline V gene has CDR1 SQVTM and CDR2 ANQGSEA. CDR3 residues: CSVEDPSGGAAGFGTQYF. CDR3 coding DNA: TGCAGCGTTGAAGATCCTAGCGGGGGGGCCGCTGGTTTTGGGACCCAATACTTC.

This clonotype was seen a handful of times. The conserved closing phenylalanine or tryptophan is absent in this CDR3, likely reflecting a read error. V and J are TRBV5-6 and TRBJ2-1; the match to TRBD2 covers 12 bases. CDR3 length: 15 amino acids. Germline CDR1 and CDR2: SGHDT and YYEEEE. V lost 5 bases and J lost 5; bases outside the gene matches: 5. The CDR3 coding sequence is TGTGCCAGCAGATTCAGACTAGCGGGAGACAATGAGCAGTTCCTC. The encoded protein is CASRFRLAGDNEQFL.

Ten or more counts support this clonotype. The chain employs TRBV7-2 and TRBJ2-1, with 10 positions matching TRBD2. From germline, CDR1 is SGHTA and CDR2 FQGNSA. The CDR3 extends over 15 amino acids. With V trimmed by 8 bases and J by 8 bases, 12 bases remained unmatched. DNA for the CDR3: TGTGCCAGCGGTGAGGTAGCGGGGGGCTTCCATGAGCAGTTCTTC. Protein sequence: CASGEVAGGFHEQFF.

CDR3 DNA: TGTGCCAGCAGCCCGCGGACTAGCTCCTACGAGCAGTACTTC. As protein: CASSPRTSSYEQYF. This chain joins TRBV9 and TRBJ2-7; 7 nucleotides line up with TRBD2. The CDR3 loop spans 14 amino acids. With V trimmed by 4 bases and J by 0 bases, 4 bases remained unmatched. Germline CDR1 and CDR2: SGDLS and YYNGEE.

This chain links TRBV28 with TRBJ2-3; a weak D match, TRBD2 (6 bases). Germline V gives CDR1 MDHEN, CDR2 SYDVKM. Trimming cost V 3 bases and J 0 bases, with 13 bases left between them. This CDR3 spans 16 amino acids. The CDR3 reads CASSLTGTYSTDTQYF. CDR3 DNA sequence: TGTGCCAGCAGTTTGACCGGGACTTATAGCACAGATACGCAGTATTTT.

CDR3 DNA sequence: TGTGCCAGTAGGTCCGGGCCCCCGTTGGGGGAGCAGTACTTC. This encodes CASRSGPPLGEQYF. The genes are TRBV19 and TRBJ2-7; no firm D call. The CDR3 covers 14 residues. The germline gives CDR1 LNHDA, CDR2 SQIVND (reference sequence). V lost 6 bases, J lost 7 bases, and 19 bases lay in between.